The 5 T cell receptor beta chains listed next were all sequenced from one sample in a study of OX40 agonist ivuxolimab in advanced cancers. Clones were read by immunoSEQ multiplex PCR, and TCRdb kept only the in-frame ones, dropping some. The table records fewer than 25,000 clones, more than 80% of them present only once. The specimen comprised CD4+ or CD8+ T cells sorted from blood, sampled in a trial of the OX40 agonist ivuxolimab. These TCRs come from an adult with an advanced solid tumor such as melanoma, head and neck, liver or kidney cancer.

The genes are TRBV25-1 and TRBJ2-1; no definite D call. Germline values: CDR1 MGHDK, CDR2 SYGVNS. The CDR3 sequence is 16 residues long. V lost 3 bases to trimming and J lost 4 bases, with 16 bases between them. This CDR3 is CASSDNHPVGYNEQFF. CDR3 sequence (DNA): TGTGCCAGCAGTGATAATCACCCGGTCGGGTACAATGAGCAGTTCTTC.

This clone is medium-sized (0.01 to 0.1%) in the sample. V usage is TRBV9 and J usage is TRBJ2-2, with D uncertain. Germline lookup yields CDR1 SGDLS and CDR2 YYNGEE. The ends were cut back, 3 bases at V and 1 base at J, with 4 bases in the middle. CDR3 length equals 13 residues. The CDR3 here is CASSGRNTGELFF. The CDR3 DNA sequence: TGTGCCAGCAGCGGGCGGAACACCGGGGAGCTGTTTTTT.

The V gene is TRBV19, the J gene TRBJ2-1; 8 nucleotides line up with TRBD1. The CDR3 loop spans 15 amino acids. Germline assignment: CDR1 LNHDA and CDR2 SQIVND (reference sequence). Trimming took 8 bases from V and 6 from J; bases not matched to a gene: 12. DNA of the CDR3: TGTGCCAGTGGAACCTTTCGGACAGGGCGCAATGAGCAGTTCTTC. Its translation is CASGTFRTGRNEQFF.

This clone was seen only once. This chain joins TRBV7-7 and TRBJ2-2; tentative D call: TRBD1 (5 bases). V lost 1 base, J lost 3 bases, and 12 bases lay in between. The CDR3 runs 16 residues. Germline V gene sequence: CDR1 SSHAT, CDR2 FNYEAQ (reference sequence). In DNA form, the CDR3 reads TGTGCCAGCAGCTTAGGTGGTCAGGGCCACACCGGGGAGCTGTTTTTT. Translation gives CASSLGGQGHTGELFF.

This chain connects TRBV19 to TRBJ1-5; D unresolved. The CDR3 has 13 amino acids. Trimming left V 1 base short and J 3 bases short, with 4 bases between. CDR1 LNHDA and CDR2 SQIVND come from the germline V gene (reference sequence). The CDR3 sequence is CASSIVLNQPQHF. The CDR3 DNA sequence: TGTGCCAGTAGTATAGTCCTCAATCAGCCCCAGCATTTT.